One and the same sample provided the 5 T cell receptor beta chains below, sequenced in a study of blood T cell repertoires in COVID-19. Some clones are missing from TCRdb's copy, which holds only in-frame ones; the method was immunoSEQ multiplex PCR. The sample holds over 85,000 clones, about 91% seen once. Material for sequencing was peripheral blood. The receptors originated from a human donor with active COVID-19. The donor label of this sample is uncertain.

This chain connects TRBV28 to TRBJ1-5, with 9 nucleotides matching TRBD1. The V and J ends lost 2 bases and 6 bases, in that order; junction bases with no gene match: 5. The CDR3 extends over 15 amino acids. Germline V gene sequence: CDR1 MDHEN, CDR2 SYDVKM. The CDR3 nucleotides are TGTGCCAGCAGTTTAAAGACAGGGGGTGGTCAGCCCCAGCATTTT. Residues: CASSLKTGGGQPQHF.

The chain is built from TRBV14 and TRBJ2-3; D is perhaps TRBD2 (6 bases). This CDR3 is 13 amino acids long. The germline V gene encodes CDR1 SGHDN and CDR2 FVKESK. V dropped 6 bases and J dropped 3 bases, with 10 bases sitting between them. The CDR3 reads CASSRERTDTQYF. The CDR3 DNA reads TGTGCCAGCAGTCGGGAGAGGACAGATACGCAGTATTTT.

This chain joins TRBV7-9 and TRBJ2-7; maybe TRBD2 (5 bases). Trimming left V 1 base short and J 3 bases short, with 10 bases between. The CDR3 consists of 14 residues. Germline V gives CDR1 SEHNR, CDR2 FQNEAQ (reference sequence). CDR3 residues: CASSLEGVRYEQYF. The CDR3 DNA is TGTGCCAGCAGCTTAGAGGGAGTCCGCTACGAGCAGTACTTC. The full variable domain, rest sourced from reference TRBV7-9 and TRBJ2-7, is DTGVSQNPRHKITKRGQNVTFRCDPISEHNRLYWYRQTLGQGPEFLTYFQNEAQLEKSRLLSDRFSAERPKGSFSTLEIQRTEQGDSAMYLCASSLEGVRYEQYFGPGTRLTVT.

This chain connects TRBV12-3 or TRBV12-4 to TRBJ2-3, with D tentatively TRBD2 (5 bases). V lost 8 bases and J lost 10, with 13 bases in between. CDR3 length: 11 residues. The CDR3 sequence is CASASLRAQYF. CDR3 DNA: TGTGCCAGCGCGTCCCTGAGGGCGCAGTATTTT.

The V call is TRBV5-1, the J call TRBJ2-5; possible D gene TRBD1, 6 bases. The CDR3 contains 14 residues. The V gene lost 0 bases and the J gene lost 7 bases, with 13 bases spanning the gap. Germline CDR1 reads SGHRS; CDR2 reads YFSETQ. CDR3 region: CASSLAQGTVTQYF. The CDR3, as DNA: TGCGCCAGCAGCTTGGCCCAGGGGACGGTGACCCAGTACTTC.